This T cell receptor (beta chain) was obtained from a study of blood T cells in healthy people across ages. General study findings and limits: Because sorting was not performed, PBMCs prevented conclusive naive versus antigen-experienced comparison. Relative to aged donors, long-lived donors carried more naive CD4+ cells and displayed higher diversity. The recorded TCR beta diversity per million T cells decreased in a roughly linear manner with age.

CDR1 is MDHEN, CDR2 SYDVKM, per germline. Trimming removed 1 base from V and 5 bases from J, with 15 bases in between. The length of the CDR3 is 16 residues. They isolated at least 6.5 million PBMCs from each sample. Then a second PCR, running roughly 7 to 11 cycles, was carried out with a sample-barcoded 5' primer and a J-beta primer mix. TCRdb reprocessed the 5' RACE reads via MiXCR and lists one record per CDR3 protein. The sample holds 1.5 million to 2 million distinct CDR3 sequences, roughly 27% seen once. Worth noting for this clonotype: Its matching antigen is unknown.

This sequence was found in a woman younger than 45 in good health. Sequencing was done on a sample of blood. The chain links TRBV28 to TRBJ2-1, with TRBD2 as a possible D gene (6 bases). For the CDR3, the DNA is TGTGCCAGCAGTTTATTTGGGGAGGACGAACACAATGAGCAGTTCTTC. Translated: CASSLFGEDEHNEQFF.